The rows below give T cell receptor beta chains drawn from one sample of a study of T cell responses to AZD1222 COVID-19 vaccine. Some clones are missing from TCRdb's copy, which holds only in-frame ones; the method was immunoSEQ multiplex PCR. The data show roughly 200,000 clones, 80% to 90% seen once. The starting material was peripheral blood, obtained on day 0 of AZD1222 vaccination. These receptors came from an adult in good health. Both conserved end residues are part of each CDR3. A D gene is named only where the DNA matches it firmly. For some rows the clone size is stated as once, few or many, or as a class when expanded; others skip it.

j_call v_call clone_size d_call cdr3_nt cdr3_aa
TRBJ2-1 TRBV7-2 once NA TGTGCCAGCAGCTCGACTCGAAGCTCCTACAATGAGCAGTTCTTC CASSSTRSSYNEQFF
TRBJ2-3 TRBV9 NA TRBD2 TGTGCCAGCAGCGTAGTGGATAGCGGGGGGTTCACAGATACGCAGTATTTT CASSVVDSGGFTDTQYF
TRBJ2-1 TRBV27 NA NA TGTGCCAGCAGTTTATCGAGCGGTACCTACAATGAGCAGTTCTTC CASSLSSGTYNEQFF
TRBJ1-4 TRBV4-1 NA NA TGCGCCAGCAGCGGATCCGGGTCCGGAAATGAAAAACTGTTTTTT CASSGSGSGNEKLFF
TRBJ1-2 TRBV5-5 NA TRBD1 TGTGCCAGCAGCTTGAGTCCCACAGGGGGCTACTATGGCTACACCTTC CASSLSPTGGYYGYTF
TRBJ1-3 TRBV15 NA NA TGTGCCACCAGCAGAGATTCGGCCATCTCTGGAAACACCATATATTTT CATSRDSAISGNTIYF
TRBJ1-2 TRBV24-1 NA TRBD1 TGTGCCACCAGTGACCCCTCGGGACAGGGCGACTATGGCTACACCTTC CATSDPSGQGDYGYTF
TRBJ2-1 TRBV12-5 NA TRBD2 TGTGCTAGTGGTCCCATAAGGTGGGAGGGCTCCTACAATGAGCAGTTCTTC CASGPIRWEGSYNEQFF
TRBJ1-5 TRBV9 NA TRBD1 TGTGCCAGCAGCGTAGCTGGACGGGACAGGGGGCGACAGCCCCAGCATTTT CASSVAGRDRGRQPQHF
TRBJ2-7 TRBV11-1 NA NA TGTGCCAGCAGCTCTCCGGGTCGGAGCTCCTACGAGCAGTACTTC CASSSPGRSSYEQYF